This TCR beta chain comes out of a study of beta chain features in type 1 diabetes. Regarding the study as a whole: A pattern of fewer insertions and more deletions at VDJ junctions was seen in type 1 diabetes patients.

The study reverse transcribed the entire isolated RNA, so it sequenced expressed TCRB transcripts. Naive, central memory and regulatory T cell samples came to a mean of roughly 3.9 million reads. Assay: immunoSEQ multiplex PCR; the TCRdb copy retains only in-frame clones and omits some. Here the sample spans around 500,000 clones, approximately 10% being singletons. This CDR3 is built from 18 residues. V lost 1 base, J lost 5 bases, and 11 bases stayed unmatched. Germline assignment: CDR1 SGHTA and CDR2 FQGNSA. This clone was seen more than once but under ten times. Its specificity is unknown. This sequence was found in a woman aged 18-30 years in good health. The material sequenced was naive CD4+ T cells from blood. The chain has TRBV7-2 and TRBJ2-1, with 10 bases aligning to TRBD2. The CDR3 DNA reads as TGTGCCAGCAGCTTAGGCCAGCCTAGCGGGAGCATCCACAATGAGCAGTTCTTC. Amino acids: CASSLGQPSGSIHNEQFF.